Shown below are 15 T cell receptor beta chains from a single sample sequenced in a study of Tregs in tolerant kidney transplant recipients. Recipients received nonmyeloablative bone marrow transplants from related graft donors, with transient mixed chimerism. Method: immunoSEQ multiplex PCR; TCRdb's copy keeps in-frame clones and lacks some. Among 20,000 to 25,000 clones listed, over 70% were seen once. Sequenced material: CD8+ T cells from blood (PBMCs), taken 6 months after the transplant. The source is a human patient who received a combined kidney and bone marrow transplant. Some T cells may originate from the graft donor.

The chain is built from TRBV7-2 and TRBJ1-2; D is perhaps TRBD1 (6 bases). Trimming pared 1 base from V and 8 bases from J, leaving 14 bases between. The CDR3 consists of 14 residues. CDR1 SGHTA and CDR2 FQGNSA come from the germline V gene. The CDR3 sequence is CASSLDQGPGGYTF. The CDR3 DNA is TGTGCCAGCAGCTTAGATCAGGGGCCGGGAGGCTACACCTTC. The full variable domain, rest sourced from reference TRBV7-2 and TRBJ1-2, is GAGVSQSPSNKVTEKGKDVELRCDPISGHTALYWYRQSLGQGLEFLIYFQGNSAPDKSGLPSDRFSAERTGGSVSTLTIQRTQQEDSAVYLCASSLDQGPGGYTFGSGTRLTVV.

V and J are TRBV7-9 and TRBJ1-2, with 9 bases identical to TRBD1. Germline-derived CDR1 and CDR2 are SEHNR and FQNEAQ (reference sequence). The CDR3 sequence is 13 residues long. Trimming at V came to 4 bases and at J to 12 bases, leaving 9 bases not matched to a gene. The CDR3 sequence is CASSSPQGAGDTF. The CDR3 bases are TGTGCCAGCAGCTCCCCACAGGGGGCCGGGGACACCTTC.

The chain couples TRBV14 to TRBJ2-6, with unresolved D. Germline V lookup: CDR1 SGHDN, CDR2 FVKESK. V shed 3 bases and J shed 0 bases, with 6 bases lying between them. This CDR3 is 15 amino acids long. CDR3 sequence (DNA): TGTGCCAGCAGCCAGTATCCCTCTGGGGCCAACGTCCTGACTTTC. It encodes CASSQYPSGANVLTF.

The V call is TRBV4-3, the J call TRBJ2-1; TRBD2 agrees at 11 bases. The CDR3 totals 15 residues. The V gene end was trimmed by 4 bases and the J gene end by 7 bases; junction bases not matched to a gene: 6. From germline, CDR1 is LGHNA and CDR2 YSLEER. The CDR3 region is CASSLLAGGWNEQFF. CDR3 coding DNA: TGCGCCAGCAGCCTCCTAGCGGGGGGTTGGAATGAGCAGTTCTTC.

This chain joins TRBV7-6 and TRBJ2-1; perhaps TRBD1 as D (6 bases). Germline CDR1 is SGHVS and CDR2 is FNYEAQ. V was cut by 2 bases and J by 0 bases, with 14 bases left in between. The CDR3 sequence is 17 residues long. The DNA for the CDR3 is TGTGCCAGCAGCTTACCGACCTGGGACACCTCCTACAATGAGCAGTTCTTC. Its translation: CASSLPTWDTSYNEQFF. Using reference TRBV7-6 and TRBJ2-1 for the parts outside the CDR3, the full variable domain is GAGVSQSPRYKVTKRGQDVALRCDPISGHVSLYWYRQALGQGPEFLTYFNYEAQQDKSGLPNDRFSAERPEGSISTLTIQRTEQRDSAMYRCASSLPTWDTSYNEQFFGPGTRLTVL.

The genes are TRBV9 and TRBJ2-3, with a tentative D call TRBD2 (5 bases). The V and J ends lost 3 bases and 6 bases respectively, with 5 bases between them. The CDR3 loop spans 11 amino acids. The germline V gene has CDR1 SGDLS and CDR2 YYNGEE. The CDR3 sequence: CASSGRDTQYF. The CDR3 DNA reads TGTGCCAGCAGCGGGAGGGATACGCAGTATTTT.

The J gene is TRBJ2-7, the V gene TRBV7-2; tentative D call: TRBD1 (6 bases). The CDR3 is made up of 14 amino acids. The V end was cut by 5 bases, the J end by 0 bases, with 11 bases between. Germline V gives CDR1 SGHTA, CDR2 FQGNSA. In DNA form, the CDR3 reads TGTGCCAGCAGCATGGACAGATCCTCCTACGAGCAGTACTTC. Encoded protein: CASSMDRSSYEQYF.

The CDR3 nucleotides read TGCGCCAGCAGCCAAGAACCGGGACTAGCGCACGATGAGCAGTTCTTC. This sequence encodes CASSQEPGLAHDEQFF. This sequence joins TRBV4-3 and TRBJ2-1, with 10 bases identical to TRBD2. Germline V gene data show CDR1 as LGHNA and CDR2 as YSLEER. The V and J ends lost 0 bases and 8 bases, in that order; junction bases with no gene match: 7. This CDR3 has 16 residues.

The chain has TRBV11-2 and TRBJ1-1; D not resolved. V was shortened by 3 bases and J by 3 bases, with 8 bases between the two germline ends. Germline assignment: CDR1 SGHAT and CDR2 FQNNGV. The CDR3 has 13 amino acids. The CDR3 DNA follows: TGTGCCAGCAGCTTGGGCGTCTACACTGAAGCTTTCTTT. Protein product: CASSLGVYTEAFF.

The chain couples TRBV4-2 to TRBJ2-3; 10 nucleotides line up with TRBD2. The germline CDR1 and CDR2 sequences are LGHNA and YNFKEQ. This CDR3 region has 18 residues. V lost 0 bases to trimming and J lost 3 bases; unmatched junction nucleotides: 9. The CDR3 region has the DNA TGTGCCAGCAGCCAAGATGGGGCTAGCGGGGGAGTAACAGATACGCAGTATTTT. Its protein product is CASSQDGASGGVTDTQYF.

V usage is TRBV27 and J usage is TRBJ2-3; D possibly corresponds to TRBD2 (6 bases). The V gene lost 6 bases and the J gene lost 0 bases, with 16 bases spanning the gap. CDR1 MNHEY and CDR2 SMNVEV come from the germline V gene (reference sequence). The length of the CDR3 is 16 residues. DNA of the CDR3: TGTGCCAGCAGGGGTCTACTAGCTGCTAGCACAGATACGCAGTATTTT. It codes for CASRGLLAASTDTQYF.

This rearrangement joins TRBV27 to TRBJ2-1, with a possible D match to TRBD2 (6 bases). The germline CDR1 and CDR2 sequences are MNHEY and SMNVEV (reference sequence). Between the trimmed V and J ends, which lost 5 bases and 2 bases, there was a span of 16 bases. The CDR3 spans 16 residues. CDR3 coding DNA: TGTGCCAGCAGTGCCTCAGGAGGGCTTACCTACAATGAGCAGTTCTTC. This translates into CASSASGGLTYNEQFF.

The CDR3 sequence is CASSLTGGGNSPLHF. The CDR3 DNA is TGTGCCAGCAGTTTAACAGGGGGGGGTAATTCACCCCTCCACTTT. The chain joins TRBV27 to TRBJ1-6; 8 bases agree with TRBD1. The CDR3 extends over 15 amino acids. The ends lost 2 bases at V and 6 bases at J; junction bases unmatched: 3. Per the germline V gene, CDR1 is MNHEY and CDR2 is SMNVEV (reference sequence).

This clone was recorded only once. V gene TRBV5-4 combines with J gene TRBJ2-5; weak D call: TRBD1 (5 bases). Near its end, the DNA agrees better with TRBJ2-7, so the J call may be wrong. Germline V CDR1 and CDR2: SGHNT, YYREEE (reference sequence). The CDR3 is 14 residues long. CDR3 in amino acids: CASSLIDRSYEQYF. CDR3 nucleotide sequence: TGTGCCAGCAGCTTAATCGACAGATCCTACGAGCAGTACTTC.

The V and J genes are TRBV27 and TRBJ2-7; a possible D gene is TRBD2 (5 bases). CDR1 and CDR2 from the germline V gene are MNHEY and SMNVEV (reference sequence). CDR3 length: 15 amino acids. Trimming took 1 base from V and 5 from J, leaving 15 bases between them. The CDR3 sequence is CASSLLPPGMNEQYF. The CDR3 DNA sequence: TGTGCCAGCAGTTTATTACCCCCGGGGATGAACGAGCAGTACTTC.